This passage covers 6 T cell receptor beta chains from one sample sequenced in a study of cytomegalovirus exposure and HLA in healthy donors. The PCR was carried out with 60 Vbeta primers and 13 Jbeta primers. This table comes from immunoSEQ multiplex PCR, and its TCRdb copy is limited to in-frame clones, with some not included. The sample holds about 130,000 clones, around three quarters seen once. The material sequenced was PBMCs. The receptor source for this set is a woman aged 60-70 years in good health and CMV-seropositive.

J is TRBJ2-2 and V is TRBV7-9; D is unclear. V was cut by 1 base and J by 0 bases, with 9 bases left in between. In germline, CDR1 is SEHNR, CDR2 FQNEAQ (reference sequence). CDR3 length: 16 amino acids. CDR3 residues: CASSLDPNSNTGELFF. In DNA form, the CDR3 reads TGTGCCAGCAGCTTAGATCCGAACTCGAACACCGGGGAGCTGTTTTTT.

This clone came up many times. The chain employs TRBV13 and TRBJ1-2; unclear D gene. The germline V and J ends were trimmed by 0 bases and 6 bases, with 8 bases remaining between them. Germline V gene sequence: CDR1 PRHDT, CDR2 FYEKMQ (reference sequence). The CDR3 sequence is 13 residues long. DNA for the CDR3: TGTGCCAGCAGCTTAGGCCCGTTAGATGGCTACACCTTC. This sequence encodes CASSLGPLDGYTF.

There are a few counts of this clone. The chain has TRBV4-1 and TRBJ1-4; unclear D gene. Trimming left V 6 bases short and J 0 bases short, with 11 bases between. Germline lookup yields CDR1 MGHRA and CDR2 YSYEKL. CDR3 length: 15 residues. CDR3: CASSSRRATNEKLFF. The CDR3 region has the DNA TGCGCCAGCAGTTCCCGTCGGGCAACTAATGAAAAACTGTTTTTT.

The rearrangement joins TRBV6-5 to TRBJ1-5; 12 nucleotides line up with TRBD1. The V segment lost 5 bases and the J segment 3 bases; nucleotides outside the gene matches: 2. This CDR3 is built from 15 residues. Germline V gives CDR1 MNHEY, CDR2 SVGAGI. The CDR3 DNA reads TGTGCCAGCAGTGGGACAGGGGGCCACAATCAGCCCCAGCATTTT. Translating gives CASSGTGGHNQPQHF.

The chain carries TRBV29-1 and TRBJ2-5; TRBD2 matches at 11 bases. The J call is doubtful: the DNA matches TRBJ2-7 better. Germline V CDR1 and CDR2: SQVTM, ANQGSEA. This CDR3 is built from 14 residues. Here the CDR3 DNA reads TGCAGCGTTGGCCCACCTAGCGGGGGGTACGAGCAGTACTTC. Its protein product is CSVGPPSGGYEQYF.

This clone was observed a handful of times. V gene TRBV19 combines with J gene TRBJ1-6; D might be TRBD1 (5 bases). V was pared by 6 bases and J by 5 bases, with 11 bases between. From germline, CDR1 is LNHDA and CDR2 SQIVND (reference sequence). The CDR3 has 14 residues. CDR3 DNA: TGTGCCAGTAGAACAGACAGTGATAATTCACCCCTCCACTTT. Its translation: CASRTDSDNSPLHF.